The 14 T cell receptor beta chains given below trace back to one sample, sequenced in a study of CD8 T cells in Susac syndrome (dated by TCRdb to between 2019 and 2020). Library creation used the immunoSEQ multiplex PCR assay. RNA was extracted with the RNeasy kit and roughly 0.45 to 1 ug was reverse transcribed using random hexamers. Using fastp trimming at Q25 and MiXCR clonotype assembly, TCRdb reanalyzed the public sequencing data and kept in-frame beta chains. CDR3 protein duplicates are merged, each entry listing the most common genes and DNA. The sample records fewer than 150,000 distinct CDR3 sequences, 85% to 95% of which are singletons. In total, the top ten clones hold roughly 0.088% of the sample. The sample was CD4+ T cells from PBMCs. Receptors were obtained from a human donor with multiple sclerosis.

The chain links TRBV28 to TRBJ2-2; 9 bases match TRBD1. The junction had 5 bases not matched to a gene; V was cut back by 6 bases and J by 0 bases. This CDR3 comprises 16 residues. Germline CDR1 MDHEN, CDR2 SYDVKM. CDR3 nucleotide sequence: TGTGCCAGCAGGATATGGACAGGGGCGAACACCGGGGAGCTGTTTTTT. Its translation is CASRIWTGANTGELFF.

The chain uses TRBV14 and TRBJ2-5; no firm D call. Germline V gene sequence: CDR1 SGHDN, CDR2 FVKESK. CDR3 length: 12 amino acids. V lost 4 bases and J 4 bases, leaving 7 bases between the germline ends. CDR3 loop: CASSRSGETQYF. The DNA for the CDR3 is TGTGCCAGCAGCCGGTCGGGAGAGACCCAGTACTTC. Variable domain in full (rest from reference TRBV14 and TRBJ2-5): EAGVTQFPSHSVIEKGQTVTLRCDPISGHDNLYWYRRVMGKEIKFLLHFVKESKQDESGMPNNRFLAERTGGTYSTLKVQPAELEDSGVYFCASSRSGETQYFGPGTRLLVL.

The rearrangement joins TRBV5-4 to TRBJ2-1; D is tentatively TRBD1 or TRBD2 (5 bases each). The CDR3 totals 15 residues. Trimming took off 0 bases at V and 2 bases at J, with 9 bases between the two ends. In germline, CDR1 is SGHNT, CDR2 YYREEE (reference sequence). The CDR3 loop is CASSLERGAYNEQFF. CDR3 bases: TGTGCCAGCAGCTTGGAAAGAGGGGCCTACAATGAGCAGTTCTTC.

This chain connects TRBV19 to TRBJ1-5, with 9 bases aligning to TRBD1. The CDR3 totals 17 residues. Looked up from germline, CDR1 is LNHDA and CDR2 is SQIVND (reference sequence). Losses at the gene ends were 7 bases for V and 6 bases for J; bases not matched to a gene: 16. The CDR3 DNA reads TGTGCCAGTACCCCCTCTGGGGCGGGACAGGGTCGTCAGCCCCAGCATTTT. It yields the protein CASTPSGAGQGRQPQHF.

The chain employs TRBV7-9 and TRBJ2-1, with a possible D match to TRBD2 (7 bases). This CDR3 spans 15 amino acids. Looked up from germline, CDR1 is SEHNR and CDR2 is FQNEAQ (reference sequence). The V end lost 5 bases, the J end lost 7 bases, and 18 bases lay between the germline ends. CDR3: CASSLGGGSWNEQFF. Here the CDR3 DNA reads TGTGCCAGCAGCCTGGGAGGGGGTTCGTGGAATGAGCAGTTCTTC. Variable domain in full (rest from reference TRBV7-9 and TRBJ2-1): DTGVSQNPRHKITKRGQNVTFRCDPISEHNRLYWYRQTLGQGPEFLTYFQNEAQLEKSRLLSDRFSAERPKGSFSTLEIQRTEQGDSAMYLCASSLGGGSWNEQFFGPGTRLTVL.

V usage is TRBV3-1 and J usage is TRBJ1-6; D is ambiguous. From germline, CDR1 is LGHDT and CDR2 YNNKEL (reference sequence). V was clipped by 0 bases and J by 3 bases, with 3 bases between them. The CDR3 totals 14 residues. CDR3 sequence (DNA): TGTGCCAGCAGCCAAGAGCACTATAATTCACCCCTCCACTTT. Translating it yields CASSQEHYNSPLHF.

This chain joins TRBV12-3 or TRBV12-4 and TRBJ2-3; 13 nucleotides agree with TRBD2. J was trimmed by 1 base and V by 6 bases; bases with no gene match: 1. The CDR3 is made up of 15 amino acids. The CDR3 loop reads CASRGLAGRTDTQYF. Written as DNA, the CDR3 is TGTGCCAGCAGGGGACTAGCGGGGCGCACAGATACGCAGTATTTT.

The chain uses TRBV19 and TRBJ1-6; a weak D match, TRBD1 (5 bases). Per the germline V gene, CDR1 is LNHDA and CDR2 is SQIVND (reference sequence). Trimming cost V 7 bases and J 8 bases, with 21 bases left between them. CDR3 size: 16 residues. CDR3 sequence: CASTRLFGHLDSPLHF. The DNA for the CDR3 is TGTGCCAGTACCCGTCTGTTCGGACATCTAGATTCACCCCTCCACTTT.

V usage is TRBV30 and J usage is TRBJ1-5; 7 nucleotides align to TRBD1. Germline loops: CDR1 GTSNPN, CDR2 SVGIG (reference sequence). V trimming: 4 bases; J trimming: 4 bases; junction bases outside the gene matches: 7. The CDR3 length is 14 residues. The CDR3 sequence is CAWTKGARNQPQHF. The CDR3 nucleotides are TGTGCCTGGACAAAGGGGGCGCGGAATCAGCCCCAGCATTTT.

The chain is built from TRBV18 and TRBJ1-5; D is perhaps TRBD1 (6 bases). Germline V gene lookup returns CDR1 KGHSH and CDR2 LQKENI. V was trimmed by 3 bases and J by 6 bases, leaving 15 bases between them. The CDR3 contains 15 residues. CDR3 nucleotide sequence: TGTGCCAGCTCACCCCTCTCAGGGGTTCCTCAGCCCCAGCATTTT. It yields the protein CASSPLSGVPQPQHF.

V and J are TRBV28 and TRBJ1-5; unclear D gene. The CDR3 has 13 residues. The ends were cut back, 7 bases at V and 5 bases at J, with 12 bases in the middle. CDR1 is MDHEN and CDR2 is SYDVKM in the germline V gene. Written as DNA, the CDR3 is TGTGCCAGCATCTTGGGTGGAGATCAGCCCCAGCATTTT. Its protein is CASILGGDQPQHF.

V gene TRBV12-3 or TRBV12-4 combines with J gene TRBJ1-2, with 10 positions matching TRBD1. The CDR3 runs to 15 residues. V was clipped by 0 bases and J by 7 bases; unmatched bases: 5. CDR3 loop: CASSLASGDRGGYTF. CDR3 bases: TGTGCCAGCAGTTTAGCGAGTGGGGACAGGGGTGGCTACACCTTC.

CDR3 coding DNA: TGCGCCAGCAGCGAGGGGCTAGACTATGGCTACACCTTC. Translation gives CASSEGLDYGYTF. The chain links TRBV5-1 to TRBJ1-2; maybe TRBD1 (5 bases). V was clipped by 4 bases and J by 3 bases, with 10 bases between them. The CDR3 sequence is 13 residues long. Germline V gene sequence: CDR1 SGHRS, CDR2 YFSETQ. Drawing the rest from reference TRBV5-1 and TRBJ1-2, the complete variable domain is KAGVTQTPRYLIKTRGQQVTLSCSPISGHRSVSWYQQTPGQGLQFLFEYFSETQRNKGNFPGRFSGRQFSNSRSEMNVSTLELGDSALYLCASSEGLDYGYTFGSGTRLTVV.

The chain joins TRBV28 to TRBJ2-5; 12 positions agree with TRBD2. Germline lookup yields CDR1 MDHEN and CDR2 SYDVKM. This CDR3 is 18 amino acids long. With V trimmed by 3 bases and J by 2 bases, 10 bases remained unmatched. The CDR3 nucleotides read TGTGCCAGCAGTTTTCCCCCTAGCGGGGGGGCAAGGCAAGAGACCCAGTACTTC. It yields the protein CASSFPPSGGARQETQYF.